Listed here are 25 T cell receptor beta chains from one sample, sequenced in a study of T cell responses to AZD1222 COVID-19 vaccine. Data came from immunoSEQ multiplex PCR; TCRdb stores just in-frame clones and leaves some out. The sample shows roughly 100,000 clones, roughly 90% of them seen only once. The input for sequencing was peripheral blood, taken on day 0 of AZD1222 vaccination. Receptor source: an adult in good health.

V is TRBV2 and J is TRBJ2-5, with 7 bases fitting TRBD2. The V and J ends lost 6 bases and 2 bases, in that order; junction bases with no gene match: 3. CDR3 size: 13 residues. Germline lookup yields CDR1 SNHLY and CDR2 FYNNEI. DNA for the CDR3: TGTGCCAGCAGGGGAGGGCGGCAAGAGACCCAGTACTTC. Amino acid sequence: CASRGGRQETQYF.

The V and J genes are TRBV30 and TRBJ2-5; 8 bases map to TRBD2. The germline V gene encodes CDR1 GTSNPN and CDR2 SVGIG (reference sequence). The CDR3 runs to 15 residues. Trimming took 2 bases from V and 1 from J; bases not matched to a gene: 6. The CDR3 nucleotides are TGTGCCTGGAGTCGCCGGGGGGGCCTCCAAGAGACCCAGTACTTC. Protein product: CAWSRRGGLQETQYF. The variable domain in full, with the rest retrieved from reference TRBV30 and TRBJ2-5, is SQTIHQWPATLVQPVGSPLSLECTVEGTSNPNLYWYRQAAGRGLQLLFYSVGIGQISSEVPQNLSASRPQDRQFILSSKKLLLSDSGFYLCAWSRRGGLQETQYFGPGTRLLVL.

Only one count was recorded for this clone. This rearrangement joins TRBV27 to TRBJ2-7; 13 bases are shared with TRBD2. V shed 4 bases, J shed 7 bases, and the junction held 4 bases outside the gene matches. The CDR3 length is 14 residues. Germline V lookup: CDR1 MNHEY, CDR2 SMNVEV (reference sequence). The CDR3 region has the DNA TGTGCCAGCAGTTCCGGACTAGCGGGAGAAGAGCAGTACTTC. It translates to CASSSGLAGEEQYF.

The gene calls are TRBV6-6 and TRBJ2-3; D is uncertain. There are 12 residues in the CDR3. The germline V gene has CDR1 MNHNY and CDR2 SVGAGI (reference sequence). V was trimmed by 0 bases and J by 6 bases, leaving 4 bases between them. The DNA for the CDR3 is TGTGCCAGCAGTTACTCGGATGATACGCAGTATTTT. This codes for CASSYSDDTQYF.

V usage is TRBV29-1 and J usage is TRBJ2-1; TRBD2 matches at 7 bases. Germline lookup yields CDR1 SQVTM and CDR2 ANQGSEA. CDR3 size: 13 residues. With 5 bases clipped from V and 2 bases from J, the junction kept 3 bases outside the gene matches. The CDR3 bases are TGCAGCGTTACTGGACTAGCCTACAATGAGCAGTTCTTC. As protein: CSVTGLAYNEQFF.

The chain couples TRBV19 to TRBJ1-6; no clear D gene. V was pared by 3 bases and J by 2 bases, with 5 bases between. The CDR3 loop spans 14 amino acids. Germline assignment: CDR1 LNHDA and CDR2 SQIVND (reference sequence). CDR3 bases: TGTGCCAGTAGTATCCGGGCCTATAATTCACCCCTCCACTTT. Amino acid sequence: CASSIRAYNSPLHF.

The chain uses TRBV19 and TRBJ1-5; D may be TRBD1 (6 bases). This CDR3 has 15 amino acids. Germline loops: CDR1 LNHDA, CDR2 SQIVND (reference sequence). Trimming shortened V by 8 bases and J by 2 bases, and 16 bases separated the two germline ends. DNA of the CDR3: TGTGCCAGTGCCTCGCAGGGGTCGGGCAATCAGCCCCAGCATTTT. Translating gives CASASQGSGNQPQHF.

This clone was counted only a few times. The J gene is TRBJ1-5, the V gene TRBV3-1 (or the pseudogene TRBV3-2), with a tentative D call TRBD1 (5 bases). This CDR3 spans 13 amino acids. Germline values: CDR1 LGHDT, CDR2 YNNKEL (reference sequence). V lost 0 bases to trimming and J lost 7 bases, with 7 bases between them. The chain's CDR3 is CASSQDGAQPQHF. CDR3 nucleotide sequence: TGTGCCAGCAGCCAAGACGGGGCCCAGCCCCAGCATTTT.

This rearrangement joins TRBV28 to TRBJ1-5; D not resolved. CDR1 MDHEN and CDR2 SYDVKM come from the germline V gene. CDR3 length equals 12 residues. Trimming left V 6 bases short and J 9 bases short, with 12 bases between. In DNA form, the CDR3 reads TGTGCCAGCAGCCCCAGTGCGTGGCCCCAGCATTTT. Translated, it gives CASSPSAWPQHF.

This chain uses TRBV7-3 with TRBJ1-2; D ambiguous. This CDR3 region has 13 residues. V was cut by 0 bases and J by 6 bases, with 8 bases left in between. The germline V gene has CDR1 SGHTA and CDR2 FQGTGA. CDR3 protein: CASSLTPENGYTF. The CDR3 region has the DNA TGTGCCAGCAGCTTAACGCCAGAGAATGGCTACACCTTC.

The V gene is TRBV4-3, the J gene TRBJ2-7, with 9 bases matching TRBD1. CDR3 length: 15 residues. Germline V gene sequence: CDR1 LGHNA, CDR2 YSLEER. V dropped 1 base and J dropped 3; count of bases not matched to a gene: 4. The CDR3 DNA reads TGCGCCAGCAGCCAAGGTGGGACAGGGCGCTACGAGCAGTACTTC. Amino acid sequence: CASSQGGTGRYEQYF.

CDR3 residues: CASSQEVHRSTDTQYF. The CDR3 DNA is TGTGCCAGCAGCCAAGAGGTGCACCGCAGCACAGATACGCAGTATTTT. The chain joins TRBV4-2 to TRBJ2-3, with D hard to call. CDR3 size: 16 residues. Germline-derived CDR1 and CDR2 are LGHNA and YNFKEQ. Between the trimmed V and J ends, which lost 0 bases and 0 bases, there was a span of 10 bases.

The genes are TRBV18 and TRBJ1-4; D unresolved. Germline V gene data show CDR1 as KGHSH and CDR2 as LQKENI. V lost 2 bases to trimming and J lost 7 bases, with 8 bases between them. This CDR3 is built from 13 residues. In nucleotides, the CDR3 is TGTGCCAGCTCACCAGGGATGTCTGAAAAACTGTTTTTT. It codes for CASSPGMSEKLFF.

The V call is TRBV19, the J call TRBJ1-2; possibly TRBD1 for D (6 bases). CDR3 length equals 15 residues. Trimming shortened V by 7 bases and J by 3 bases, and 18 bases separated the two germline ends. Looked up from germline, CDR1 is LNHDA and CDR2 is SQIVND (reference sequence). This CDR3 is CASNRPGQTYYGYTF. CDR3 DNA: TGTGCCAGTAATCGACCCGGACAGACCTACTATGGCTACACCTTC.

The J gene is TRBJ2-3, the V gene TRBV28; a weak D match, TRBD1 (5 bases). The CDR3 is 13 residues long. Trimming removed 5 bases from V and 5 bases from J, with 11 bases in between. CDR1 MDHEN and CDR2 SYDVKM come from the germline V gene. The CDR3 nucleotides read TGTGCCAGCAGTCCCCAGGGAAAAGATACGCAGTATTTT. Translating it yields CASSPQGKDTQYF.

This chain connects TRBV11-2 to TRBJ2-7; D not certain. From germline, CDR1 is SGHAT and CDR2 FQNNGV. The CDR3 is 14 residues long. V lost 0 bases, J lost 0 bases, and 6 bases lay in between. This chain's CDR3 is CASSLDPSSYEQYF. Written as DNA, the CDR3 is TGTGCCAGCAGCTTAGATCCCAGCTCCTACGAGCAGTACTTC.

This sequence joins TRBV19 and TRBJ1-4; tentatively, D is TRBD1 (5 bases). Trimming cost V 10 bases and J 5 bases, with 11 bases left between them. The CDR3 covers 12 residues. Germline assignment: CDR1 LNHDA and CDR2 SQIVND (reference sequence). CDR3 sequence: CATSRANEKLFF. The CDR3 bases are TGTGCCACCTCCAGGGCGAATGAAAAACTGTTTTTT.

V and J are TRBV27 and TRBJ2-1; D uncertain. The CDR3 spans 15 residues. Germline V gene sequence: CDR1 MNHEY, CDR2 SMNVEV (reference sequence). Trimming removed 5 bases at V and 2 bases at J, with 13 bases between. CDR3 region: CASSLDGLAYNEQFF. The CDR3 region has the DNA TGTGCCAGCAGTCTGGACGGTCTGGCCTACAATGAGCAGTTCTTC.

This clone has only one observation. The chain recombines TRBV10-3 with TRBJ1-3; D is undetermined. CDR1 ENHRY and CDR2 SYGVKD come from the germline V gene. The length of the CDR3 is 15 residues. Trimming shortened V by 7 bases and J by 7 bases, and 20 bases separated the two germline ends. CDR3 residues: CAITPGVRARNTIYF. The CDR3, as DNA: TGTGCCATCACCCCGGGAGTCCGGGCAAGGAACACCATATATTTT.

The chain is built from TRBV18 and TRBJ1-5; 9 nucleotides agree with TRBD1. Trimming removed 3 bases from V and 3 bases from J; junction bases left unmatched: 3. CDR3 size: 15 residues. Looked up from germline, CDR1 is KGHSH and CDR2 is LQKENI. The CDR3, as DNA: TGTGCCAGCTCACCGGGACAGGGTTTCAATCAGCCCCAGCATTTT. Its translation: CASSPGQGFNQPQHF.

V usage is TRBV7-2 and J usage is TRBJ1-2; unclear D gene. With 4 bases removed from V and 7 bases from J, the gap between germline ends came to 13 bases. The germline gives CDR1 SGHTA, CDR2 FQGNSA. The CDR3 is 13 amino acids. The CDR3 region is CASSSAGNGGYTF. In nucleotides, the CDR3 is TGTGCCAGCAGCTCAGCCGGGAACGGTGGCTACACCTTC.

The J gene is TRBJ1-1, the V gene TRBV6-2 or TRBV6-3, with TRBD1 as a possible D gene (5 bases). This CDR3 region has 13 residues. CDR1 is MNHEY, CDR2 SVGEGT, per germline. Between the trimmed V and J ends, which lost 6 bases and 3 bases, there was a span of 11 bases. The CDR3 DNA reads as TGTGCCAGCAGCAGGGTAAGGGACACTGAAGCTTTCTTT. Translated: CASSRVRDTEAFF.

The J gene is TRBJ1-1, the V gene TRBV30, with D tentatively TRBD1 (5 bases). V dropped 0 bases and J dropped 4 bases, with 9 bases sitting between them. The CDR3 loop spans 13 amino acids. Germline CDR1 is GTSNPN and CDR2 is SVGIG (reference sequence). The CDR3 region has the DNA TGTGCCTGGAGTGTAGGTAGGGGCACTGAAGCTTTCTTT. This codes for CAWSVGRGTEAFF.

The chain is built from TRBV28 and TRBJ1-4; 9 bases align to TRBD1. The length of the CDR3 is 18 residues. With V trimmed by 4 bases and J by 3 bases, 12 bases remained unmatched. The germline gives CDR1 MDHEN, CDR2 SYDVKM. CDR3 in DNA: TGTGCCAGCAGTTGGATCCCGGGACAGGGTCGATCTAATGAAAAACTGTTTTTT. It is translated as CASSWIPGQGRSNEKLFF.

This clone was recorded only once. The V gene is TRBV11-3, the J gene TRBJ2-2; D remains ambiguous. This CDR3 has 12 residues. The ends were cut back, 5 bases at V and 1 base at J, with 2 bases in the middle. Germline CDR1 reads SGHNT; CDR2 reads YENEEA. As DNA, the CDR3 is TGTGCCAGCAGCCTGAACACCGGGGAGCTGTTTTTT. It is translated as CASSLNTGELFF.